The present T cell receptor beta chain was sequenced within a study of T cells after yellow fever vaccination. The study's findings and limits: Although the secondary response was weaker, it peaked faster, at day 5 versus 15. A large majority of primary-vaccination clones showed up again after the booster (approximately 95% CD4, 75% to 90% CD8).

In the case of this clonotype: Its antigen is unknown.

TCRdb re-called the 5' RACE reads with MiXCR, one entry per CDR3 protein. The sample lists nearly 550,000 distinct CDR3 sequences, 15% to 20% seen once, with roughly an eighth in the top ten. CDR1 is SGHDN, CDR2 FVKESK, per germline. The trim removed 5 bases at V and 7 bases at J, leaving 9 bases unmatched. This CDR3 has 15 amino acids. V and J are TRBV14 and TRBJ1-4, with 8 positions matching TRBD1. The origin of this receptor is a man aged 25-45 years who received the YFV17D yellow fever vaccine. This specimen was PBMCs, taken 15 days after the yellow fever booster vaccination. This CDR3 reads CASSTQGARGEKLFF. The CDR3 DNA sequence: TGTGCCAGCAGCACGCAGGGGGCGCGCGGTGAAAAACTGTTTTTT.